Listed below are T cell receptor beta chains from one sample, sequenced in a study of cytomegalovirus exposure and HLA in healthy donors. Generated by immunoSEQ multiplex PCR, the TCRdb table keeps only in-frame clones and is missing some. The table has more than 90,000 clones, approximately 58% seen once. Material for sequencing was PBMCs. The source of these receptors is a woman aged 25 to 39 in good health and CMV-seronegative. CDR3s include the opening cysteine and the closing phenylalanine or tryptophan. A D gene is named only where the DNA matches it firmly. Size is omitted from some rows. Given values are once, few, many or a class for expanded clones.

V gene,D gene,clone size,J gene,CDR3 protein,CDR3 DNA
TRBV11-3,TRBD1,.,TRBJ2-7,CASSRTGLEQYF,TGTGCCAGCAGCCGGACAGGGCTCGAGCAGTACTTC
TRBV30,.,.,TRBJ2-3,CAWSVGRSALSTDTQYF,TGTGCCTGGAGTGTTGGCCGCTCAGCGCTGAGCACAGATACGCAGTATTTT
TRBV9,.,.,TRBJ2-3,CASSVSNTDTQYF,TGTGCCAGCAGCGTATCTAACACAGATACGCAGTATTTT
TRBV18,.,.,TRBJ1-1,CASSPGGGPGTEAFF,TGTGCCAGCTCACCAGGGGGGGGCCCGGGCACTGAAGCTTTCTTT
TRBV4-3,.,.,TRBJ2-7,CASSQANARAYEQYF,TGCGCCAGCAGCCAAGCTAATGCCAGGGCCTACGAGCAGTACTTC
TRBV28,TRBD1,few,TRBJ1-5,CASSSDRDSNQPQHF,TGTGCCAGCAGTTCAGACAGGGATAGCAATCAGCCCCAGCATTTT
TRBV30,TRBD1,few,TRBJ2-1,CATGTGTSSYNEQFF,TGTGCCACCGGGACAGGGACTTCCTCCTACAATGAGCAGTTCTTC
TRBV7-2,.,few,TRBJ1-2,CASSLATTEASYGYTF,TGTGCCAGCAGCTTAGCGACTACAGAGGCCTCCTATGGCTACACCTTC
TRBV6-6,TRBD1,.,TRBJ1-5,CASSYGQGIQPQHF,TGTGCCAGCAGTTACGGACAGGGGATTCAGCCCCAGCATTTT
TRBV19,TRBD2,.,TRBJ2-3,CASSISGLAATDTQYF,TGTGCCAGTAGTATATCCGGACTAGCGGCCACAGATACGCAGTATTTT
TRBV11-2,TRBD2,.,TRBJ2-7,CASSLGASGRVEQYF,TGTGCCAGCAGCTTAGGGGCTAGCGGGAGAGTAGAGCAGTACTTC
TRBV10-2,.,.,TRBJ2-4,CASSESTGSKNIQYF,TGCGCCAGCAGTGAATCAACAGGGAGCAAAAACATTCAGTACTTC
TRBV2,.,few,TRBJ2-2,CASSQEQASNTGELFF,TGTGCCAGCTCACAGGAGCAGGCTTCGAACACCGGGGAGCTGTTTTTT
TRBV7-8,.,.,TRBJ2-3,CASSPSTGRRTDTQYF,TGTGCCAGCAGCCCCTCGACAGGCCGCCGCACAGATACGCAGTATTTT
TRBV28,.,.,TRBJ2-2,CASSLPQETGELFF,TGTGCCAGCAGTTTACCCCAGGAAACCGGGGAGCTGTTTTTT
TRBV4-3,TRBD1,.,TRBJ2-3,CASSQTGQGGTDTQYF,TGCGCCAGCAGCCAAACGGGACAGGGGGGCACAGATACGCAGTATTTT
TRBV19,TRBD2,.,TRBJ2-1,CASSSWAGGTQNEQFF,TGTGCCAGTAGTTCCTGGGCGGGGGGGACCCAAAATGAGCAGTTCTTC
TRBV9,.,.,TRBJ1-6,CASSENSNSPLHF,TGTGCCAGCAGCGAAAACAGTAATTCACCCCTCCACTTT
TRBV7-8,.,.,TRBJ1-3,CASSEVYASGNTIYF,TGTGCCAGCAGCGAGGTTTACGCCTCTGGAAACACCATATATTTT
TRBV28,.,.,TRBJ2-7,CASSLSLGAPNSYEQYF,TGTGCCAGCAGTTTATCCCTTGGGGCCCCAAACTCCTACGAGCAGTACTTC
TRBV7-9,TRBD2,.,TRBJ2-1,CASSPTSGPRQFF,TGTGCCAGCAGCCCTACTAGCGGCCCTAGGCAGTTCTTC
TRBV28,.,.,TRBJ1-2,CASMRVYGDGYTF,TGTGCCAGCATGAGGGTGTATGGCGATGGCTACACCTTC
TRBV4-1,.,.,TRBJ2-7,CASSHILGLQQIYEQYF,TGCGCCAGCAGCCATATTCTGGGACTCCAACAGATCTACGAGCAGTACTTC
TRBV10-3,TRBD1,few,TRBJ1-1,CAIRETGNLQISFF,TGTGCCATCAGGGAGACAGGGAATCTTCAGATTTCTTTCTTT
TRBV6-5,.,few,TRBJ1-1,CASSYPGNTEAFF,TGTGCCAGCAGTTACCCGGGGAACACTGAAGCTTTCTTT
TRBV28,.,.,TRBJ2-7,CASNPGHIYEQYF,TGTGCCAGCAATCCGGGACACATCTACGAGCAGTACTTC
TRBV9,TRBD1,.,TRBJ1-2,CASSPRTGDLYGYTF,TGTGCCAGCAGCCCCCGGACAGGGGACCTCTATGGCTACACCTTC
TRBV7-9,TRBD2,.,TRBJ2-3,CASSLGGTSGSTDTQYF,TGTGCCAGCAGCTTAGGAGGGACTAGCGGAAGCACAGATACGCAGTATTTT
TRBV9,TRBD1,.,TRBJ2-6,CASSVSTGGSSGANVLTF,TGTGCCAGCAGCGTGTCGACAGGGGGAAGCTCTGGGGCCAACGTCCTGACTTTC
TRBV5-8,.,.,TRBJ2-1,CASSTAGPSSYNEQFF,TGTGCCAGCAGCACGGCAGGGCCGAGCTCCTACAATGAGCAGTTCTTC
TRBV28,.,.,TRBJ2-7,CASGSVLAAYEQYF,TGTGCCAGCGGCTCTGTACTAGCCGCCTACGAGCAGTACTTC
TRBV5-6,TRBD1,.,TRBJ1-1,CASTVAGGADTEAFF,TGTGCCAGCACCGTTGCAGGGGGCGCGGACACTGAAGCTTTCTTT
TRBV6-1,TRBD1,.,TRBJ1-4,CASSRTGREEKLFF,TGTGCCAGCAGCCGGACAGGGAGAGAGGAAAAACTGTTTTTT
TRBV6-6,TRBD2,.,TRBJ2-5,CASSYDAGGEETQYF,TGTGCCAGCAGTTACGACGCGGGAGGGGAAGAGACCCAGTACTTC
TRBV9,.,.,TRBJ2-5,CASSVGTKQETQYF,TGTGCCAGCAGCGTAGGGACAAAACAAGAGACCCAGTACTTC
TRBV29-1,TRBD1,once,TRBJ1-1,CSARQGGNTEAFF,TGCAGCGCGAGACAGGGTGGAAACACTGAAGCTTTCTTT
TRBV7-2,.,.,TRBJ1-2,CASRRLGVGGYTF,TGTGCCAGCAGACGACTAGGAGTTGGGGGCTACACCTTC
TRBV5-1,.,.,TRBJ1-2,CASSLDRFYGYAF,TGCGCCAGCAGCTTAGACAGGTTCTATGGCTACGCCTTC
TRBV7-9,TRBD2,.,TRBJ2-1,CASSFSGGTSEIPNNEQFF,TGTGCCAGCAGCTTTAGTGGAGGGACTAGCGAAATCCCCAACAATGAGCAGTTCTTC
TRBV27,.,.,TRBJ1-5,CASSPRGAGNQPQHF,TGTGCCAGCAGTCCCAGGGGTGCGGGCAATCAGCCCCAGCATTTT
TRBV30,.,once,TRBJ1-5,CAWSPGGNSNQPQHF,TGTGCCTGGAGCCCGGGGGGGAATAGCAATCAGCCCCAGCATTTT
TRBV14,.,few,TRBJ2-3,CASSPGLSGTDTQYF,TGTGCCAGCAGCCCCGGTCTATCGGGGACAGATACGCAGTATTTT
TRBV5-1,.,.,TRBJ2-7,CASSLVLGYEQYF,TGCGCCAGCAGCTTGGTACTAGGTTACGAGCAGTACTTC
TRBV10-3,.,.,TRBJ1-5,CAISDGGTQGNQPQHF,TGTGCCATCAGTGACGGGGGTACGCAGGGCAATCAGCCCCAGCATTTT
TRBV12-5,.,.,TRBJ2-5,CASGLVQDILQETQYF,TGTGCTAGTGGTTTGGTACAGGATATACTTCAAGAGACCCAGTACTTC
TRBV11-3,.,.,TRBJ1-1,CASSLDSRGTEAFF,TGTGCCAGCAGCTTAGACAGCCGGGGCACTGAAGCTTTCTTT
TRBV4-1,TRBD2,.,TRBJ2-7,CASSRMEGLAGTYEQYF,TGCGCCAGCAGCCGGATGGAGGGACTAGCGGGTACCTACGAGCAGTACTTC
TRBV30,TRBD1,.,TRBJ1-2,CAWGDRDYGYTF,TGTGCCTGGGGGGACAGGGATTATGGCTACACCTTC
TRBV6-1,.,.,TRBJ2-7,CASSAAQNYEQYF,TGTGCCAGCAGTGCCGCACAGAACTACGAGCAGTACTTC
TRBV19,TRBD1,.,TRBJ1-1,CASSNRGLMNTEAFF,TGTGCCAGTAGTAACAGGGGGCTAATGAACACTGAAGCTTTCTTT
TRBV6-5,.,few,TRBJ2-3,CASSYDRLSTQYF,TGTGCCAGCAGTTACGACAGACTTTCTACGCAGTATTTT
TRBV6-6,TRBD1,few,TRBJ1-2,CASFDRGYGYTF,TGTGCCAGCTTTGACAGGGGCTATGGCTACACCTTC